What follows describes a single TCR beta chain. What it binds is not known. The data were obtained in a study of cytomegalovirus exposure and HLA in healthy donors. Study-wide findings and caveats: It was shown in a later analysis that HLA-associated TCR beta chains were more clonally expanded than other, equally common chains. Several top significant clusters appeared, in a later analysis, to be linked to common viral pathogens.

Amplification used 60 Vbeta primers and 13 Jbeta primers. Some clones are missing from TCRdb's copy, which holds only in-frame ones; the method was immunoSEQ multiplex PCR. The repertoire holds approximately 160,000 clones, approximately 80% seen once, with 2.6% in the top ten. The CDR3 totals 14 residues. Per the germline V gene, CDR1 is SGHTA and CDR2 is FQGNSA. Trimming took off 6 bases at V and 4 bases at J, with 15 bases between the two ends. The sequenced material came from PBMCs. V usage is TRBV7-2 and J usage is TRBJ2-5; tentatively, D is TRBD1 (6 bases). The clonotype comes from a middle-aged woman in good health and CMV-seropositive. CDR3 DNA sequence: TGTGCCAGCAGTCACGGACAGACGGGAGAGACCCAGTACTTC. Translation gives CASSHGQTGETQYF.